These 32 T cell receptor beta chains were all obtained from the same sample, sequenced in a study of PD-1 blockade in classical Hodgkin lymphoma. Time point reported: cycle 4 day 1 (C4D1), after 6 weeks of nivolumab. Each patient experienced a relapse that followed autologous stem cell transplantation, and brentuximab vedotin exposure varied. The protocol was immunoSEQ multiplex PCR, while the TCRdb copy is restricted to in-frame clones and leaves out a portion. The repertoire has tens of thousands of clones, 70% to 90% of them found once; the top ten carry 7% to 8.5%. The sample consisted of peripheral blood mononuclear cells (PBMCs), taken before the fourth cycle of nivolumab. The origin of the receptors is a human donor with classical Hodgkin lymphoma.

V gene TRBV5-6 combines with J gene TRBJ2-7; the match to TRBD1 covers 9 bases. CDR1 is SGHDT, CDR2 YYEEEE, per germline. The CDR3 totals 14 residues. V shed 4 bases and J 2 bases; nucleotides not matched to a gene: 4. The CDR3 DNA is TGTGCCAGCAGCCGGACAGGGGCAGCCTACGAGCAGTACTTC. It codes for CASSRTGAAYEQYF.

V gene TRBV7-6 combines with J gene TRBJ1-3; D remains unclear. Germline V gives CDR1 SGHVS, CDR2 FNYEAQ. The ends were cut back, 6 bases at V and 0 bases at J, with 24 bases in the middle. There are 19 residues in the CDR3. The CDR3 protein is CASSFTTPPLTYSGNTIYF. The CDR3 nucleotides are TGTGCCAGCAGTTTCACCACCCCTCCTTTGACCTACTCTGGAAACACCATATATTTT.

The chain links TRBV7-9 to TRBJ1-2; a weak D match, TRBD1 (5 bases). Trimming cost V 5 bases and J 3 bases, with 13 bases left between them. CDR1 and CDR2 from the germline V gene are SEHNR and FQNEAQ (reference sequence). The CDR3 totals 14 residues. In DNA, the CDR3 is TGTGCCAGCAGCAGCCTGGGGGGTTACTATGGCTACACCTTC. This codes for CASSSLGGYYGYTF.

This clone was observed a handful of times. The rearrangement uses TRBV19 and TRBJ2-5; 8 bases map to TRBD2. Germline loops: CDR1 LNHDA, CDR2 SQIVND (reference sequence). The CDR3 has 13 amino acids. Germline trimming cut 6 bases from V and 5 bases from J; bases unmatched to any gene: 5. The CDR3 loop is CASSRGGGETQYF. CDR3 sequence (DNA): TGTGCCAGTAGCCGGGGGGGCGGGGAGACCCAGTACTTC. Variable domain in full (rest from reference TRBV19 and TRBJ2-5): DGGITQSPKYLFRKEGQNVTLSCEQNLNHDAMYWYRQDPGQGLRLIYYSQIVNDFQKGDIAEGYSVSREKKESFPLTVTSAQKNPTAFYLCASSRGGGETQYFGPGTRLLVL.

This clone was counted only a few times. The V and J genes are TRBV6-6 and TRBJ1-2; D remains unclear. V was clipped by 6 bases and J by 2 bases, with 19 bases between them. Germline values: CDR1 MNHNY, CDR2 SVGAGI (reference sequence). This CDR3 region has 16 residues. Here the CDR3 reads CASSSGLEGINYGYTF. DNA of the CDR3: TGTGCCAGCAGCTCCGGTTTGGAGGGAATCAACTATGGCTACACCTTC.

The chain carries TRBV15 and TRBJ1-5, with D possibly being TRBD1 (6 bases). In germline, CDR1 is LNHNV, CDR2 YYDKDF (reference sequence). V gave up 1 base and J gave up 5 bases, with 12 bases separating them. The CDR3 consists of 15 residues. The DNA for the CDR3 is TGTGCCACCAGCAGAGTAAGAGGGGGTCATCAGCCCCAGCATTTT. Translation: CATSRVRGGHQPQHF.

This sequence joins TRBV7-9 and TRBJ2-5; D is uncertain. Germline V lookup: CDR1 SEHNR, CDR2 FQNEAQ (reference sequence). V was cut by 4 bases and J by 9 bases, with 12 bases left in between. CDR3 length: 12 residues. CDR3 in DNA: TGTGCCAGCAGCTCTAGGGTTGGAGCCCAGTACTTC. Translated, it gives CASSSRVGAQYF.

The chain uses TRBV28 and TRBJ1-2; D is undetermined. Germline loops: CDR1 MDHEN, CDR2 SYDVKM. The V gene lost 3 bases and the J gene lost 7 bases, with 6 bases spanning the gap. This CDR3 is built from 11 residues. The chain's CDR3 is CASSFSGGYTF. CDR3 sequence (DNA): TGTGCCAGCAGTTTTTCCGGTGGCTACACCTTC.

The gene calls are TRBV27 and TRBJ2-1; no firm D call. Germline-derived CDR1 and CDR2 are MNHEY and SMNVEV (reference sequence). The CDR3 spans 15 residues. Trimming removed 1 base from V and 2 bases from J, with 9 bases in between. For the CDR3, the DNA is TGTGCCAGCAGTTTATACCGAGCGACCTACAATGAGCAGTTCTTC. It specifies CASSLYRATYNEQFF.

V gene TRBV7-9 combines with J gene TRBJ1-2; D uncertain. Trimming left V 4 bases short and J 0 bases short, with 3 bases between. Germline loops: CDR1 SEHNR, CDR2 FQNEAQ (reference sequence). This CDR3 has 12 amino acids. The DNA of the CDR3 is TGTGCCAGCAGCTGGGCTAACTATGGCTACACCTTC. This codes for CASSWANYGYTF.

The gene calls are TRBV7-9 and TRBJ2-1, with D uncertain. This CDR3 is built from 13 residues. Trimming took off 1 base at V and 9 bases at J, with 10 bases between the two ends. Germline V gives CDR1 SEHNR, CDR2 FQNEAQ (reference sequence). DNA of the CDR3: TGTGCCAGCAGCTTAGAAGTCCGAGGTGAGCAGTTCTTC. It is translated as CASSLEVRGEQFF.

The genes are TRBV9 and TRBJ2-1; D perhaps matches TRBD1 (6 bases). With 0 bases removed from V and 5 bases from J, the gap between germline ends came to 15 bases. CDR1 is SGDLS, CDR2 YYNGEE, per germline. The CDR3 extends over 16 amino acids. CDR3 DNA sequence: TGTGCCAGCAGCGTAGCCGGGACAAATACTCACAATGAGCAGTTCTTC. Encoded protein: CASSVAGTNTHNEQFF.

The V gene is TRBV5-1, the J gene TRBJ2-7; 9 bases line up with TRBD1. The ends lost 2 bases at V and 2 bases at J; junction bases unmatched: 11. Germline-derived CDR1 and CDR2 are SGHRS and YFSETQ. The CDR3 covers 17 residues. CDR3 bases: TGCGCCAGCAGCTTTTTGGAGTCGGGGACAGGGCCCTACGAGCAGTACTTC. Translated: CASSFLESGTGPYEQYF.

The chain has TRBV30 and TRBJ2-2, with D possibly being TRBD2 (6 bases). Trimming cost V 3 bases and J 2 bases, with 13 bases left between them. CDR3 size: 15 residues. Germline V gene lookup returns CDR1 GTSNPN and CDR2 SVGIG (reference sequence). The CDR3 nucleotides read TGTGCCTGGAGCCTAGCGCGCGTAAACACCGGGGAGCTGTTTTTT. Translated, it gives CAWSLARVNTGELFF.

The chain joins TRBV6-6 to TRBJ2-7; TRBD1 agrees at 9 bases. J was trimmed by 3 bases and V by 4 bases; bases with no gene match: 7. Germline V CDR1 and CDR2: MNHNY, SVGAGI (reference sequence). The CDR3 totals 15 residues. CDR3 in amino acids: CASSSTGTGYYEQYF. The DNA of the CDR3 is TGTGCCAGCAGTTCTACCGGGACAGGGTACTACGAGCAGTACTTC.

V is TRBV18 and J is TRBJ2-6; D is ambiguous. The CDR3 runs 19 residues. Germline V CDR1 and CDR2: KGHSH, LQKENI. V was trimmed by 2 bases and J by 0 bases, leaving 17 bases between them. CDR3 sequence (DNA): TGTGCCAGCTCACCAAGGGAACAGATTGGGATCTCTGGGGCCAACGTCCTGACTTTC. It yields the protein CASSPREQIGISGANVLTF.

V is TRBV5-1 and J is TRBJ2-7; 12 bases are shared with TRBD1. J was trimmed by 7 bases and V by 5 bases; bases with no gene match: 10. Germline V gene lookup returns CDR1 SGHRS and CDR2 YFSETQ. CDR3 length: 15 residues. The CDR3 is CASRGQGQGAEEQYF. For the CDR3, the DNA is TGCGCCAGCAGAGGTCAGGGACAGGGGGCTGAAGAGCAGTACTTC. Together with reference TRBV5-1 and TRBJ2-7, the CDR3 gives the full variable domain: KAGVTQTPRYLIKTRGQQVTLSCSPISGHRSVSWYQQTPGQGLQFLFEYFSETQRNKGNFPGRFSGRQFSNSRSEMNVSTLELGDSALYLCASRGQGQGAEEQYFGPGTRLTVT.

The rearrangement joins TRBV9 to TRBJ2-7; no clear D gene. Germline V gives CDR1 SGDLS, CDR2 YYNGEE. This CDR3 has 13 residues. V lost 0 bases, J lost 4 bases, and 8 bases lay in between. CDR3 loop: CASSVGQEYEQYF. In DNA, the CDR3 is TGTGCCAGCAGCGTAGGGCAGGAATACGAGCAGTACTTC. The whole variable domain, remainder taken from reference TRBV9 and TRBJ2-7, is DSGVTQTPKHLITATGQRVTLRCSPRSGDLSVYWYQQSLDQGLQFLIQYYNGEERAKGNILERFSAQQFPDLHSELNLSSLELGDSALYFCASSVGQEYEQYFGPGTRLTVT.

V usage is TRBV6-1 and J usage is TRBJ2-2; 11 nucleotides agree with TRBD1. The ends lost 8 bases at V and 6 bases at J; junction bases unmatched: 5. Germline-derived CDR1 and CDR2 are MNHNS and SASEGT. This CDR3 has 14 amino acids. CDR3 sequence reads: CASVPGQGAGELFF. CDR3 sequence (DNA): TGTGCCAGCGTTCCGGGACAGGGGGCCGGGGAGCTGTTTTTT.

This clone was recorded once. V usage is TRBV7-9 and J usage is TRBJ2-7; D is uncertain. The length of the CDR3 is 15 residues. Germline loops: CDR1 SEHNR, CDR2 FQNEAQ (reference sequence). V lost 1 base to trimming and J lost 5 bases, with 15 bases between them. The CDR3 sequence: CASSLDLGWKNEQYF. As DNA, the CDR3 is TGTGCCAGCAGCTTAGATTTAGGATGGAAAAACGAGCAGTACTTC.

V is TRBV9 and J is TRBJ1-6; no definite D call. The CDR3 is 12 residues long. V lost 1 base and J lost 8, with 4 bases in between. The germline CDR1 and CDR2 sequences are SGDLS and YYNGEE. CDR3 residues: CASSVLYSPLHF. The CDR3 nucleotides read TGTGCCAGCAGCGTATTGTATTCACCCCTCCACTTT. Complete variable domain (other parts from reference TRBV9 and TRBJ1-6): DSGVTQTPKHLITATGQRVTLRCSPRSGDLSVYWYQQSLDQGLQFLIQYYNGEERAKGNILERFSAQQFPDLHSELNLSSLELGDSALYFCASSVLYSPLHFGNGTRLTVT.

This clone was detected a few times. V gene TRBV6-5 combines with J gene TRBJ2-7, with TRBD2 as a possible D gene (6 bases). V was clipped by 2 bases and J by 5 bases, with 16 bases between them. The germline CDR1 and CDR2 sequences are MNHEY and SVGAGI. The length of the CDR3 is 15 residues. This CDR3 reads CASSYGGIQYHEQYF. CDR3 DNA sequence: TGTGCCAGCAGTTACGGGGGGATTCAGTACCACGAGCAGTACTTC.

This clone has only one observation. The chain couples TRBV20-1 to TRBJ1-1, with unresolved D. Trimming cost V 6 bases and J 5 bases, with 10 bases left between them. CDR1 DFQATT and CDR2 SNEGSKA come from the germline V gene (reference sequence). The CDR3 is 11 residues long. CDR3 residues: CSAVGRTEAFF. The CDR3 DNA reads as TGCAGTGCCGTGGGTAGAACTGAAGCTTTCTTT.

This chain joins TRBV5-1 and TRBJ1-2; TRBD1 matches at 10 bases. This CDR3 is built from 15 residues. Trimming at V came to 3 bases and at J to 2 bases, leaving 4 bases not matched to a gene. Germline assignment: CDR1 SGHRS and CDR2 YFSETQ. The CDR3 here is CASSSPGQGNYGYTF. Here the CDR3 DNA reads TGCGCCAGCAGCTCTCCGGGACAGGGGAACTATGGCTACACCTTC.

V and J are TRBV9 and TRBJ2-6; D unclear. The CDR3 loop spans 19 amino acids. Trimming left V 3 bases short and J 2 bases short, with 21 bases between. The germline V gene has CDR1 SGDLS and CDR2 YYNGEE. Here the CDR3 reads CASSAPVKVFKTGANVLTF. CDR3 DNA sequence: TGTGCCAGCAGCGCCCCGGTTAAGGTTTTCAAGACTGGGGCCAACGTCCTGACTTTC.

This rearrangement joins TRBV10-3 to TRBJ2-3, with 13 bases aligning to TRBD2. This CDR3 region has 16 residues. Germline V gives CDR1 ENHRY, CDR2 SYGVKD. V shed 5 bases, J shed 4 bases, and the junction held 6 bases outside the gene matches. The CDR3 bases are TGTGCCATCAGTCCGTTACTAGCGGGGGGGGCAGATACGCAGTATTTT. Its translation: CAISPLLAGGADTQYF.

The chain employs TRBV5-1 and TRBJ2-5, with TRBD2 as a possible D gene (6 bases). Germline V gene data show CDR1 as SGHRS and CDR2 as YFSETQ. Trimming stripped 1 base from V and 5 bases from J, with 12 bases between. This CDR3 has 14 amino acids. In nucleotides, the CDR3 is TGCGCCAGCAGCTTGCGCGGGGAGCGGGAGACCCAGTACTTC. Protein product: CASSLRGERETQYF.

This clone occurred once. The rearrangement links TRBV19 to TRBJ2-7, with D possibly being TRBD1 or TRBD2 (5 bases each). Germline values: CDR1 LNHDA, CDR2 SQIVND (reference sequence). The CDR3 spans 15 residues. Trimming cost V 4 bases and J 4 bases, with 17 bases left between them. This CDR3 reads CASSNPRGSLYEQYF. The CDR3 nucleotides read TGTGCCAGTAGTAACCCACGGGGCTCTTTATACGAGCAGTACTTC.

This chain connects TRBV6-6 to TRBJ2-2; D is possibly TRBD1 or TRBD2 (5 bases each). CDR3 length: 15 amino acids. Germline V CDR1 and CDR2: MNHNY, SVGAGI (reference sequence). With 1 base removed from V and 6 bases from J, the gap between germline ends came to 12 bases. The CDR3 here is CASSYLHEGPGELFF. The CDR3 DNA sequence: TGTGCCAGCAGTTACTTGCATGAGGGGCCCGGGGAGCTGTTTTTT.

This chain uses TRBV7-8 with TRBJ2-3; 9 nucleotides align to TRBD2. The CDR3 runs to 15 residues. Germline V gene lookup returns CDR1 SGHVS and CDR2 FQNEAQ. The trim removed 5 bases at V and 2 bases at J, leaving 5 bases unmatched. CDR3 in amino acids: CASSPVAGATDTQYF. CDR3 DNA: TGTGCCAGCAGCCCTGTAGCGGGGGCCACAGATACGCAGTATTTT.

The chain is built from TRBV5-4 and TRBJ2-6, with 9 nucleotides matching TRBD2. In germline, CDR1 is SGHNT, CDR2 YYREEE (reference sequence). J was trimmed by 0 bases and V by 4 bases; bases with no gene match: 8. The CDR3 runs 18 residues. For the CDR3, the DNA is TGTGCCAGCAGCGCGGGACTAGCTGCCGTCTCTGGGGCCAACGTCCTGACTTTC. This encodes CASSAGLAAVSGANVLTF.

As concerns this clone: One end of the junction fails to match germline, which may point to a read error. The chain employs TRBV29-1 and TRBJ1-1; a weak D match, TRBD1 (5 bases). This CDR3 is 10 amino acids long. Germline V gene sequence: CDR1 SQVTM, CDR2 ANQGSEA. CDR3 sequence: CSGANTEAFF. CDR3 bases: TGTAGCGGGGCGAACACTGAAGCTTTCTTT.